One sample yielded the 12 T cell receptor beta chains listed below, sequenced in a study of cytomegalovirus exposure and HLA in healthy donors. PCR primers comprised 60 Vbeta and 13 Jbeta primers. The protocol was immunoSEQ multiplex PCR, while the TCRdb copy is restricted to in-frame clones and leaves out a portion. The table has about 120,000 clones, roughly 80% seen once. The sample consisted of PBMCs. The source is a young man in good health and CMV-seropositive.

This clone was picked up a small number of times. V and J are TRBV2 and TRBJ2-4, with TRBD1 matching over 10 bases. Germline assignment: CDR1 SNHLY and CDR2 FYNNEI. This CDR3 spans 13 amino acids. V gave up 7 bases and J gave up 7 bases; unmatched junction bases: 4. The CDR3 coding sequence is TGTGCCAGCATTGGGGACAGGGGTAACATTCAGTACTTC. Translated: CASIGDRGNIQYF.

V gene TRBV5-1 combines with J gene TRBJ2-1; a possible D gene is TRBD2 (6 bases). The CDR3 runs 16 residues. V was pared by 0 bases and J by 6 bases, with 16 bases between. Per germline, CDR1 SGHRS and CDR2 YFSETQ. CDR3 in amino acids: CASSLGLVFSPNEQFF. The DNA for the CDR3 is TGCGCCAGCAGCTTGGGACTAGTCTTCAGCCCCAATGAGCAGTTCTTC.

This chain joins TRBV30 and TRBJ2-1; D remains ambiguous. The length of the CDR3 is 14 residues. Deletions cut 3 bases from V and 1 base from J, with 10 bases between. CDR1 is GTSNPN and CDR2 is SVGIG in the germline V gene (reference sequence). The CDR3 region is CAWSRVHSYNEQFF. CDR3 sequence (DNA): TGTGCCTGGAGCCGGGTCCATTCCTACAATGAGCAGTTCTTC.

V gene TRBV5-1 combines with J gene TRBJ1-3; D unresolved. CDR1 is SGHRS, CDR2 YFSETQ, per germline. V was clipped by 0 bases and J by 4 bases, with 2 bases between them. The CDR3 loop spans 12 amino acids. The chain's CDR3 is CASSLVGNTIYF. In DNA form, the CDR3 reads TGCGCCAGCAGCTTGGTAGGAAACACCATATATTTT.

The chain is built from TRBV7-2 and TRBJ1-2; D not resolved. The V gene lost 6 bases and the J gene lost 0 bases, with 14 bases spanning the gap. The CDR3 has 15 amino acids. Germline V gives CDR1 SGHTA, CDR2 FQGNSA. This CDR3 reads CASRRGGVANYGYTF. CDR3 DNA sequence: TGTGCCAGCAGACGGGGTGGCGTGGCTAACTATGGCTACACCTTC.

CDR3 coding DNA: TGTGCCAGCAGCTCCCTGGAAATCGGGGGTGGGGCTTTCTTT. Residues: CASSSLEIGGGAFF. J is TRBJ1-1 and V is TRBV13; possible D gene TRBD1, 5 bases. Germline CDR1 PRHDT, CDR2 FYEKMQ (reference sequence). This CDR3 has 14 amino acids. The V end lost 4 bases, the J end lost 11 bases, and 20 bases lay between the germline ends.

The chain uses TRBV6-5 and TRBJ2-7; tentatively, D is TRBD2 (5 bases). Trimming left V 5 bases short and J 2 bases short, with 13 bases between. This CDR3 spans 14 amino acids. Germline CDR1 is MNHEY and CDR2 is SVGAGI. The CDR3 coding sequence is TGTGCCAGCAGTGAACAGAGGGTCACCTACGAGCAGTACTTC. Residues: CASSEQRVTYEQYF.

V gene TRBV6-1 combines with J gene TRBJ2-1; TRBD2 aligns across 9 bases. This CDR3 is built from 16 residues. CDR1 and CDR2 from the germline V gene are MNHNS and SASEGT. J was trimmed by 8 bases and V by 4 bases; bases with no gene match: 12. The CDR3 is CASSASRLSGGYEQFF. The CDR3, as DNA: TGTGCCAGCAGTGCCTCCCGTTTAAGCGGGGGGTATGAGCAGTTCTTC.

J is TRBJ2-5 and V is TRBV7-6; D remains ambiguous. The CDR3 has 11 residues. Germline CDR1 reads SGHVS; CDR2 reads FNYEAQ. V was cut by 3 bases and J by 5 bases, with 4 bases left in between. The CDR3 loop reads CASSFRETQYF. The DNA for the CDR3 is TGTGCCAGCAGCTTCCGGGAGACCCAGTACTTC.

This clone was detected once. The V call is TRBV7-2, the J call TRBJ2-5; 9 nucleotides agree with TRBD2. Unmatched junction bases numbered 2, after V lost 1 base and J lost 5 bases. Germline loops: CDR1 SGHTA, CDR2 FQGNSA. The CDR3 covers 14 residues. CDR3: CASSLVAGGETQYF. In DNA, the CDR3 is TGTGCCAGCAGCTTAGTTGCGGGGGGGGAGACCCAGTACTTC.

The chain joins TRBV2 to TRBJ2-5; no clear D gene. The CDR3 extends over 13 amino acids. The V and J ends lost 3 bases and 3 bases respectively, with 8 bases between them. From germline, CDR1 is SNHLY and CDR2 FYNNEI. CDR3 coding DNA: TGTGCCAGCAGTGATGGCCCAGAAGAGACCCAGTACTTC. Translated: CASSDGPEETQYF.

This rearrangement joins TRBV5-1 to TRBJ1-2; D is perhaps TRBD1 (6 bases). The germline gives CDR1 SGHRS, CDR2 YFSETQ. The CDR3 consists of 15 residues. Trimming stripped 6 bases from V and 4 bases from J, with 19 bases between. The CDR3 here is CASTPGAGLAYGYTF. DNA of the CDR3: TGCGCCAGCACCCCAGGGGCGGGTTTGGCCTATGGCTACACCTTC.